Sequencing of this T cell receptor beta chain was carried out in a study of blood T cells in healthy people across ages. The germline V gene encodes CDR1 SGHDN and CDR2 FVKESK. The length of the CDR3 is 15 residues. The ends were cut back, 2 bases at V and 4 bases at J, with 14 bases in the middle. For the second PCR, which ran for roughly 6 to 11 cycles, a sample-barcoded 5' primer and a J-beta primer mix were used. TCRdb ran MiXCR on the 5' RACE reads and lists one entry per CDR3 protein. The table shows 1.5 million to 2 million distinct CDR3 sequences, with about two fifths occurring only once. V gene TRBV14 combines with J gene TRBJ1-2, with D perhaps TRBD1 (5 bases). The receptor was derived from a human donor in good health. Source material: blood. CDR3 sequence: CASSQYLTTAYGYTF. The CDR3 nucleotides are TGTGCCAGCAGCCAATATCTTACGACAGCCTATGGCTACACCTTC.